The entry below describes one T cell receptor beta chain. The antigen is unknown. Indicated treatment: roughly ten-day PBMC culture with coronavirus spike peptide pools or control peptides (ViraFEST assay). Fewer than 2.5 million PBMCs per well were cultured with 8.5 to 10 IU/ml IL-2 and 8.5 to 10 ug/ml peptide pools. These data belong to a study of vaccination and CD4 T cells after COVID-19. Looking at the study overall: Convalescent patients gave post-COVID blood a median about 91 days post-diagnosis, range 35 to 161.

The junction had 8 bases not matched to a gene; V was cut back by 5 bases and J by 2 bases. The CDR3 is 16 amino acids. CDR1 and CDR2 from the germline V gene are SGHTA and FQGTGA. With the Oncomine TCR Beta short-read assay, DNA from cultured CD4+ T cells was sequenced. A single record per CDR3 protein comes from TCRdb applying MiXCR to the PCR reads. The sample records about 12,000 distinct CDR3 sequences, around two fifths being singletons. The V call is TRBV7-3, the J call TRBJ2-3; 9 positions agree with TRBD2. The receptor was isolated from a human donor with COVID-19. Sequencing was performed on cultured CD4+ T cells from blood. The CDR3 sequence is CASSAISGGPTDTQYF. The CDR3 DNA sequence: TGTGCCAGCAGCGCTATTAGCGGGGGCCCCACAGATACGCAGTATTTT. Supplemented by reference TRBV7-3 and TRBJ2-3, the full variable domain reads GAGVSQTPSNKVTEKGKYVELRCDPISGHTALYWYRQSLGQGPEFLIYFQGTGAADDSGLPNDRFFAVRPEGSVSTLKIQRTERGDSAVYLCASSAISGGPTDTQYFGPGTRLTVL.